This T cell receptor beta chain was found in a study of shared clonotypes between healthy human individuals. Trimming removed 1 base from V and 6 bases from J, with 13 bases in between. Germline V gene data show CDR1 as SGHDN and CDR2 as FVKESK. The CDR3 is made up of 15 amino acids. This table comes from immunoSEQ multiplex PCR, and its TCRdb copy is limited to in-frame clones, with some not included. The table lists over a million clones, roughly 96% of them singletons. The chain is built from TRBV14 and TRBJ2-1, with D hard to call. This sequence was found in a man aged 25 to 40 in good health. Sequencing used naive CD4+ T cells sorted from blood. Indicated subset: CD45RA+ positively selected. In DNA form, the CDR3 reads TGTGCCAGCAGCCAAGGGACCCAGCGACCCAATGAGCAGTTCTTC. Protein: CASSQGTQRPNEQFF.